This T cell receptor beta chain was sequenced for a study of blood T cell repertoires in COVID-19. Study at large: The origin of the acute and convalescent COVID-19 samples was the United States, Italy and Spain. In each case, the material was cDNA or gDNA derived from T cells, B-cell-depleted T cells, or PBMCs.

Germline V gene lookup returns CDR1 SGHDN and CDR2 FVKESK. V was clipped by 4 bases and J by 1 base; unmatched bases: 11. The CDR3 spans 17 residues. In the authors' workflow: Reference gene primer amplification gave nucleated cell count estimates. The data were produced by immunoSEQ multiplex PCR, yet TCRdb's version contains in-frame clones alone and is incomplete. V and J calls plus clone size are reproduced from that table; the DNA served to infer D and trimming. Of around 150,000 clones in the sample, roughly 85% are singletons; the top ten hold 1.1%. This clone was found once. The receptor's source is a man in his forties or fifties with acute or convalescent COVID-19. V is TRBV14 and J is TRBJ2-3; 7 bases line up with TRBD2. Sequences were obtained from peripheral blood. The CDR3 loop reads CASSPWEGSGRTDTQYF. The CDR3, as DNA: TGTGCCAGCAGCCCCTGGGAGGGTAGCGGACGCACAGATACGCAGTATTTT.